This TCR beta chain emerged from a study of CD8+ T cells in alopecia areata. Study as a whole: Tofacitinib lasted 6 to 18 months, then 6 months off drug. Scoring of severity for treated patients was based on percentage of affected scalp area.

Between the trimmed V and J ends, which lost 3 bases and 7 bases, there was a span of 18 bases. The germline V gene has CDR1 GTSNPN and CDR2 SVGIG (reference sequence). CDR3 length equals 14 residues. Treatment described: oral pan-JAK inhibitor, 5-10 mg twice daily. Reverse transcribed after extraction, RNA yielded cDNA as the sequencing template. The protocol was immunoSEQ multiplex PCR, while the TCRdb copy is restricted to in-frame clones and leaves out a portion. The table shows 150,000 to 200,000 clones, with 60% occurring only once. The TCR comes from a human donor with alopecia areata. The sequenced sample was CD4+ T cells sorted from blood, obtained at week 24, from a patient treated with tofacitinib. The chain is built from TRBV30 and TRBJ1-2, with unresolved D. The CDR3 loop reads CAWSAIGPTRGYTF. The CDR3, as DNA: TGTGCCTGGAGCGCCATAGGCCCGACCCGTGGCTACACCTTC.